These T cell receptor beta chains were read from a single sample in a study of technical replicates of blood from a few donors. The protocol was immunoSEQ multiplex PCR, while the TCRdb copy is restricted to in-frame clones and leaves out a portion. The sample yields 15,000 or so clones, approximately 86% seen once. Material for sequencing was PBMCs. These TCRs come from a human donor in good health. Each CDR3 is given with its conserved first and last residue.

j_gene | v_gene | CDR3aa
TRBJ2-5 | TRBV9 | CASSVVPRGETQYF
TRBJ2-6 | TRBV6-5 | CASSYFGAGANVLTF
TRBJ2-1 | TRBV2 | CASSATSGTGNEQFF
TRBJ1-5 | TRBV30 | CAWTQGAGNQPQHF
TRBJ2-7 | TRBV9 | CASSIGGLAGSYEQYF
TRBJ1-1 | TRBV5-5 | CASSFVFPGDTEAFF
TRBJ2-3 | TRBV2 | CASSALGTSGRTDTQYF
TRBJ1-1 | TRBV9 | CASSVGQGGTEAFF
TRBJ1-3 | TRBV4-2 | CASSRVGSYDTIYF
TRBJ1-2 | TRBV5-5 | CASSPGQVQIFYGYTF